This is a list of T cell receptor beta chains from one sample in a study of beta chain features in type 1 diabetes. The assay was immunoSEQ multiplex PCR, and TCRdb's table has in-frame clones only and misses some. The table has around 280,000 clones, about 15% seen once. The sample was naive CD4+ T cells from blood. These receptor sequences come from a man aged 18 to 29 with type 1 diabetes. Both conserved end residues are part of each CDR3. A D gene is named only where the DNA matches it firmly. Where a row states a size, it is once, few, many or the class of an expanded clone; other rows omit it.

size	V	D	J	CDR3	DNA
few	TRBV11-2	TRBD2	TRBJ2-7	CASRRTSGGALYEQYF	TGTGCCAGCAGACGGACTAGCGGGGGGGCCCTCTACGAGCAGTACTTC
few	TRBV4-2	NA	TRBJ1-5	CASSPGQGDLVNQPQHF	TGTGCCAGCAGCCCAGGGCAAGGGGATCTCGTCAATCAGCCCCAGCATTTT
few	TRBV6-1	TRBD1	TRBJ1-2	CATIPTNNRGNDYTF	TGTGCCACCATTCCCACAAATAACAGGGGGAATGACTACACCTTC
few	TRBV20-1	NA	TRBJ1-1	CSASSYSEAFF	TGCAGTGCTAGCTCGTACTCTGAAGCTTTCTTT
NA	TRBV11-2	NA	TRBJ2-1	CASSLGGSTYNEQFF	TGTGCCAGCAGCTTAGGCGGTTCGACCTACAATGAGCAGTTCTTC
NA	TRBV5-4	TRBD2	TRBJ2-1	CASSSQRGAYNEQFF	TGTGCCAGCAGCTCGCAGCGGGGGGCGTACAATGAGCAGTTCTTC
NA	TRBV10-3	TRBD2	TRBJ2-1	CAISPGLARDEQFF	TGTGCCATCAGCCCGGGACTAGCTAGGGATGAGCAGTTCTTC
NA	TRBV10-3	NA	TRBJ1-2	CAISASLDYGYTF	TGTGCCATCAGCGCTAGTCTCGACTATGGCTACACCTTC
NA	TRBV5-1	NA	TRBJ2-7	CASSLVSFSYEQYF	TGCGCCAGCAGCTTGGTTTCCTTTTCCTACGAGCAGTACTTC
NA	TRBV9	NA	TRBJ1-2	CASSWGLNYGYTF	TGTGCCAGCAGTTGGGGGCTTAACTATGGCTACACCTTC